The source of this TCR beta chain is a study of T cell responses to AZD1222 COVID-19 vaccine. The study's findings and limits: Per reports, nearly half of all spike-specific TCRs target regions that are unmutated in variants.

On this clone itself: Its antigen is as yet unknown.

Second-dose intervals of approximately 4 or approximately 12 weeks were pooled. V lost 3 bases to trimming and J lost 0 bases; unmatched junction nucleotides: 6. The CDR3 extends over 16 amino acids. Germline V gene lookup returns CDR1 LNHNV and CDR2 YYDKDF (reference sequence). TCRdb's copy holds only in-frame clones and misses some; the assay was immunoSEQ multiplex PCR. The sample includes about 140,000 clones, 90% to 95% of them seen just once. The chain links TRBV15 to TRBJ1-2; 8 positions match TRBD1. The TCR originated in an adult who received the AZD1222 COVID-19 vaccine. Sequenced here: peripheral blood, sampled 28 days after the second AZD1222 dose. CDR3 nucleotides: TGTGCCACCAGCAGGGAGGGACAGGCGACTAACTATGGCTACACCTTC. This gives the protein CATSREGQATNYGYTF.